There are many counts of the clone carrying this TCR beta chain. Its antigen is still unknown. These data originate in a study of regulatory T cells in long-lasting Graves disease. Study results and limitations: Newly diagnosed Graves' patients exceeded persistent ones in TCR diversity.

In building TCR beta libraries, iRepertoire HTBI primers were used together with Arm-PCR of CDR3 regions. Each CDR3 protein is one row after TCRdb ran MiXCR on the multiplex PCR reads. The sample lists about 310,000 distinct CDR3 sequences, about 20% occurring once. V was clipped by 3 bases and J by 10 bases; unmatched bases: 14. Germline V CDR1 and CDR2: KGHSH, LQKENI. CDR3 length: 16 residues. Time point given: newly diagnosed GD, antithyroid drugs for less than 3 months. RNA from PBMCs was the source of the TCR library. This receptor was obtained from a female donor with Graves disease. This chain joins TRBV18 and TRBJ1-5, with 8 bases fitting TRBD1. This specimen was peripheral blood mononuclear cells (PBMCs), taken at new diagnosis, from a patient treated with antithyroid drugs. The CDR3 region is CASSPLGQGQVEPQHF. CDR3 in DNA: TGTGCCAGCTCACCCCTAGGACAGGGACAAGTGGAACCCCAGCATTTT.